These 13 T cell receptor beta chains came from one sample sequenced in a study of blood T cell repertoires in COVID-19. The repertoire was sequenced with immunoSEQ multiplex PCR; TCRdb's copy has only in-frame clones and lacks some. The repertoire holds approximately 220,000 clones, with under 90% as singletons. Sequencing used PBMCs or T cells enriched from blood (not recorded which). These receptors were taken from a woman in her 40s who had been exposed to COVID-19.

This clone was found once. This chain links TRBV30 with TRBJ1-3; D is uncertain. CDR3 length equals 12 residues. Germline V gives CDR1 GTSNPN, CDR2 SVGIG (reference sequence). V was pared by 2 bases and J by 4 bases, with 6 bases between. CDR3: CAWSLDGNTIYF. The CDR3 coding sequence is TGTGCCTGGAGTCTAGACGGAAACACCATATATTTT.

The chain recombines TRBV2 with TRBJ1-1; D may be TRBD1 (5 bases). Trimming cost V 9 bases and J 8 bases, with 10 bases left between them. Germline V gives CDR1 SNHLY, CDR2 FYNNEI. This CDR3 is built from 10 residues. CDR3 loop: CASWEGEAFF. The DNA for the CDR3 is TGTGCCAGTTGGGAGGGGGAAGCTTTCTTT.

V usage is TRBV12-5 and J usage is TRBJ1-1, with a weak D call TRBD1 (6 bases). Trimming cost V 0 bases and J 5 bases, with 19 bases left between them. CDR3 length: 17 residues. Germline assignment: CDR1 LGHNT and CDR2 FRNRAP. CDR3 coding DNA: TGTGCTAGTGGTTTGGTACAGGGTCCTCTAACGGGGACTGAAGCTTTCTTT. Encoded protein: CASGLVQGPLTGTEAFF.

The V and J genes are TRBV5-4 and TRBJ1-6; the match to TRBD1 covers 7 bases. The CDR3 covers 16 residues. Germline V gene lookup returns CDR1 SGHNT and CDR2 YYREEE (reference sequence). V was pared by 2 bases and J by 5 bases, with 7 bases of the junction left unmatched. CDR3 sequence: CASSLAGGLDNSPLHF. CDR3 in DNA: TGTGCCAGCAGCTTAGCAGGGGGTCTTGATAATTCACCCCTCCACTTT.

This rearrangement joins TRBV28 to TRBJ2-4, with 8 bases identical to TRBD2. The CDR3 sequence is 16 residues long. J was trimmed by 4 bases and V by 3 bases; bases with no gene match: 8. CDR1 is MDHEN, CDR2 SYDVKM, per germline. The CDR3 sequence is CASSLQRGGDKNIQYF. The DNA of the CDR3 is TGTGCCAGCAGTTTGCAACGGGGGGGCGATAAAAACATTCAGTACTTC.

The V gene is TRBV4-1, the J gene TRBJ2-1, with 9 bases that match TRBD2. There are 13 residues in the CDR3. J was trimmed by 8 bases and V by 4 bases; bases with no gene match: 3. Germline values: CDR1 MGHRA, CDR2 YSYEKL. The CDR3 here is CASSPGTSYEQFF. DNA for the CDR3: TGCGCCAGCAGCCCCGGGACTAGCTATGAGCAGTTCTTC.

CDR3 amino acids: CASSPGPGQGYGYTF. Written as DNA, the CDR3 is TGTGCCAGTAGTCCCGGCCCGGGACAGGGCTATGGCTACACCTTC. V usage is TRBV19 and J usage is TRBJ1-2; 9 nucleotides line up with TRBD1. Trimming cost V 5 bases and J 4 bases; bases outside gene matches: 8. The CDR3 is made up of 15 amino acids. Germline-derived CDR1 and CDR2 are LNHDA and SQIVND (reference sequence).

V and J are TRBV5-1 and TRBJ1-1, with D hard to call. The CDR3 totals 14 residues. Germline loops: CDR1 SGHRS, CDR2 YFSETQ. V was clipped by 6 bases and J by 3 bases, with 15 bases between them. The CDR3 nucleotides read TGCGCCAGCAATGTTCTTATGAGGGACACTGAAGCTTTCTTT. Amino acid sequence: CASNVLMRDTEAFF.

The V gene is TRBV5-3, the J gene TRBJ1-2, with 8 bases lining up with TRBD1. TRBV5-3 carries the ORF label, with uncertain function. Unmatched junction bases numbered 11, after V lost 4 bases and J lost 6 bases. The CDR3 extends over 15 amino acids. The CDR3 sequence: CARSRPMGQAHGYTF. CDR3 in DNA: TGTGCCAGAAGCCGTCCCATGGGACAGGCCCATGGCTACACCTTC.

This clone has just one count. The chain couples TRBV19 to TRBJ1-2; D may be TRBD1 (5 bases). Trimming shortened V by 1 base and J by 1 base, and 16 bases separated the two germline ends. This CDR3 is built from 17 residues. Germline values: CDR1 LNHDA, CDR2 SQIVND (reference sequence). The CDR3 coding sequence is TGTGCCAGTAGTATAGGGACACCGGCACTCAGTAACTATGGCTACACCTTC. Protein product: CASSIGTPALSNYGYTF.

This chain uses TRBV14 with TRBJ1-4, with 8 nucleotides matching TRBD1. Germline V gives CDR1 SGHDN, CDR2 FVKESK. The CDR3 totals 15 residues. Trimming took 4 bases from V and 6 from J; bases not matched to a gene: 7. CDR3 bases: TGTGCCAGCAGCCGAGAAACAGGGGGACATGAAAAACTGTTTTTT. Translation: CASSRETGGHEKLFF.

V usage is TRBV5-4 and J usage is TRBJ2-1, with 9 bases lining up with TRBD2. V was clipped by 4 bases and J by 8 bases; unmatched bases: 10. The germline V gene has CDR1 SGHNT and CDR2 YYREEE (reference sequence). CDR3 length equals 15 residues. The CDR3 protein is CASSRAGGPRDEQFF. As DNA, the CDR3 is TGTGCCAGCAGCCGGGCGGGGGGGCCCAGGGATGAGCAGTTCTTC.

The chain combines TRBV3-1 (or the pseudogene TRBV3-2) with TRBJ2-3, with a tentative D call TRBD2 (5 bases). Between the trimmed V and J ends, which lost 2 bases and 10 bases, there was a span of 19 bases. This CDR3 has 15 residues. Per the germline V gene, CDR1 is LGHDT and CDR2 is YNNKEL (reference sequence). This CDR3 is CASSQSEDFTPAQYF. DNA of the CDR3: TGTGCCAGCAGCCAATCAGAGGACTTCACCCCTGCGCAGTATTTT.